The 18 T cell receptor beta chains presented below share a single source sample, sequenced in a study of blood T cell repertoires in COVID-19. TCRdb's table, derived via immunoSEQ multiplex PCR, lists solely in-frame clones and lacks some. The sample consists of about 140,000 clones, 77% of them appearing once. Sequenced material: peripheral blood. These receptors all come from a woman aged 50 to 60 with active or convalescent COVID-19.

In DNA form, the CDR3 reads TGTGCCAGCAGCTTAAAAACAGGGGAAGGCTACACCTTC. It is translated as CASSLKTGEGYTF. The V and J genes are TRBV3-1 (or the pseudogene TRBV3-2) and TRBJ1-2, with 7 positions matching TRBD1. The CDR3 has 13 residues. V gave up 5 bases and J gave up 8 bases; unmatched junction bases: 8. Germline lookup yields CDR1 LGHDT and CDR2 YNNKEL (reference sequence).

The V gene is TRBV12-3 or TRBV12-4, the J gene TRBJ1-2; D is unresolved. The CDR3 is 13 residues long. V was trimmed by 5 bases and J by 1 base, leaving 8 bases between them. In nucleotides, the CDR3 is TGTGCCAGCAGTCAGGTTTTTAACTATGGCTACACCTTC. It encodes CASSQVFNYGYTF.

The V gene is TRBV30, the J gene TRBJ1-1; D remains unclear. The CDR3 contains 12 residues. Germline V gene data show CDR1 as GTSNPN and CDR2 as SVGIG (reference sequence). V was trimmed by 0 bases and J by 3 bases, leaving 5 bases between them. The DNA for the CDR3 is TGTGCCTGGAGTGTACCGGACACTGAAGCTTTCTTT. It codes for CAWSVPDTEAFF.

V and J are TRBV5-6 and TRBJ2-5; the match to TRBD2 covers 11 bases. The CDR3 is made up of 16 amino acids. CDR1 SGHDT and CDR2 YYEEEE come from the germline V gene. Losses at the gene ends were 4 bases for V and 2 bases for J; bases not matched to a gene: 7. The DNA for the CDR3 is TGTGCCAGCAGCACTGGACTAGCGGGTATACAAGAGACCCAGTACTTC. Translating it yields CASSTGLAGIQETQYF.

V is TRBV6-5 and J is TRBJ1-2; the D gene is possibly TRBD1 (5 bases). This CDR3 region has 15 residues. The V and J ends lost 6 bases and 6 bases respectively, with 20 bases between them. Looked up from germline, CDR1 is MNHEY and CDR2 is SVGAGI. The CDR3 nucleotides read TGTGCCAGCAGCCCCCGGTTGGCAGGGAATGATGGCTACACCTTC. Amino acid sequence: CASSPRLAGNDGYTF.

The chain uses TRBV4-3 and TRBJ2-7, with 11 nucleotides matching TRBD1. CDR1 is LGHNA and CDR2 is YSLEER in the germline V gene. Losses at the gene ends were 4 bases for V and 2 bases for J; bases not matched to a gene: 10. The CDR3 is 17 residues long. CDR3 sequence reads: CASSRAIPGQGAYEQYF. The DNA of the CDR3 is TGCGCCAGCAGCCGAGCGATTCCGGGACAGGGGGCCTACGAGCAGTACTTC.

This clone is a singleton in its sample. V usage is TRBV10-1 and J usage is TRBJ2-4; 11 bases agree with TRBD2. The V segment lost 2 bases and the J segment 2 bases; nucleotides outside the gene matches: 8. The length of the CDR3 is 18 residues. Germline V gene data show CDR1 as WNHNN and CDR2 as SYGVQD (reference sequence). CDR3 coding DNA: TGCGCCAGCAGTGAGGGGCTAGCGGGGGGATACTCCAAAAACATTCAGTACTTC. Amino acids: CASSEGLAGGYSKNIQYF.

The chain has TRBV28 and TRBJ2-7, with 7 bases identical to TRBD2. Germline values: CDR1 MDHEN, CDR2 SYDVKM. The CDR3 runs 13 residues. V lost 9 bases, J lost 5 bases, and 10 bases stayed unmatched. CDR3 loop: CASQGGAVDEQYF. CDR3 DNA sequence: TGTGCCAGTCAGGGAGGGGCTGTCGACGAGCAGTACTTC.

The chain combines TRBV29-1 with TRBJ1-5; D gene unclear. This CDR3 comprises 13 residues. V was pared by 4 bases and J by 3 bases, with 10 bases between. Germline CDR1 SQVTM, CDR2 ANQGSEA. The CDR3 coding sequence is TGCAGCGTTGGCGCAGGCCCCAATCAGCCCCAGCATTTT. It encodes CSVGAGPNQPQHF. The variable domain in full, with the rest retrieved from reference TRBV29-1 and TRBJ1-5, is SAVISQKPSRDICQRGTSLTIQCQVDSQVTMMFWYRQQPGQSLTLIATANQGSEATYESGFVIDKFPISRPNLTFSTLTVSNMSPEDSSIYLCSVGAGPNQPQHFGDGTRLSIL.

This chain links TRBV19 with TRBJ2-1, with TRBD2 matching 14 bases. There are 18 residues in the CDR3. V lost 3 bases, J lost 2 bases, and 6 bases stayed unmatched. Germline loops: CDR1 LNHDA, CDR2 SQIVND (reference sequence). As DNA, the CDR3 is TGTGCCAGTAGTATGGGACTAGCGGGGGCCGCCACCTACAATGAGCAGTTCTTC. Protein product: CASSMGLAGAATYNEQFF.

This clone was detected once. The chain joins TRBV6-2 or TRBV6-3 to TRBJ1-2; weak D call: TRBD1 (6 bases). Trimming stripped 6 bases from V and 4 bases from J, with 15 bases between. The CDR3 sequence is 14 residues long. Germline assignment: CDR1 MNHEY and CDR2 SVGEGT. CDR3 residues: CASSSGQWAYGYTF. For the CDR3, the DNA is TGTGCCAGCAGCTCCGGACAGTGGGCCTATGGCTACACCTTC.

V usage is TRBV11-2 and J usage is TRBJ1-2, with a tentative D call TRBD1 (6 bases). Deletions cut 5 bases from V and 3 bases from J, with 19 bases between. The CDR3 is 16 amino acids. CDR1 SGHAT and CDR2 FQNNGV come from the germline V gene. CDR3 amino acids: CASSRPGARGYYGYTF. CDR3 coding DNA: TGTGCCAGCAGCCGCCCCGGGGCCAGGGGTTACTATGGCTACACCTTC.

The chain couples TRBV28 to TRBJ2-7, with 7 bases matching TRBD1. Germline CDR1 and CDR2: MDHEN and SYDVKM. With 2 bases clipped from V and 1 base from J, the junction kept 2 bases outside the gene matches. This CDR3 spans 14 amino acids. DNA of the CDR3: TGTGCCAGCAGTTTAGGGACAGTGTCCTACGAGCAGTACTTC. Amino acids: CASSLGTVSYEQYF.

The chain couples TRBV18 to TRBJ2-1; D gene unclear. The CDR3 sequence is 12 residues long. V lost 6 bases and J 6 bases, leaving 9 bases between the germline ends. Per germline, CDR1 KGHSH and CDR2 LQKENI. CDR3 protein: CASSQIPNEQFF. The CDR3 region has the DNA TGTGCCAGCTCCCAAATTCCCAATGAGCAGTTCTTC. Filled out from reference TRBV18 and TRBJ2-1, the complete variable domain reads NAGVMQNPRHLVRRRGQEARLRCSPMKGHSHVYWYRQLPEEGLKFMVYLQKENIIDESGMPKERFSAEFPKEGPSILRIQQVVRGDSAAYFCASSQIPNEQFFGPGTRLTVL.

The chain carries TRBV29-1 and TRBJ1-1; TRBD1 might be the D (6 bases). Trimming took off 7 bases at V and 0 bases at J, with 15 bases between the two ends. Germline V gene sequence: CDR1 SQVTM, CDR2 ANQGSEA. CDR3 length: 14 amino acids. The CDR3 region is CSAADEGVNTEAFF. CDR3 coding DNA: TGCAGCGCCGCGGACGAGGGGGTGAACACTGAAGCTTTCTTT.

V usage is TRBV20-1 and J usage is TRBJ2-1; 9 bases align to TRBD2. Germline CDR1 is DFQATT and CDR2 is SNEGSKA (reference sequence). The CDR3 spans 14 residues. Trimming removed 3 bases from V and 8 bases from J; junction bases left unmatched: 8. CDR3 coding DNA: TGCAGTGCTAGTCTTGCGGGAGGGCCAGATGAGCAGTTCTTC. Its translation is CSASLAGGPDEQFF.

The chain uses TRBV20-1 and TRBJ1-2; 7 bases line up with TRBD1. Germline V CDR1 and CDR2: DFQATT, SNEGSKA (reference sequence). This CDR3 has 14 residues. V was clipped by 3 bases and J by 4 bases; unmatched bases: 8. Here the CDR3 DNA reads TGCAGTGCTAGTGGGGACAGAGGTCTCTATGGCTACACCTTC. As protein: CSASGDRGLYGYTF.

Here the CDR3 reads CASSLALGIQGRDTQYF. CDR3 bases: TGTGCCAGCAGCTTAGCGCTTGGGATACAGGGCAGAGATACGCAGTATTTT. The chain combines TRBV7-2 with TRBJ2-3; D might be TRBD1 (6 bases). Germline V gives CDR1 SGHTA, CDR2 FQGNSA. The CDR3 has 17 residues. V lost 0 bases to trimming and J lost 5 bases, with 18 bases between them.